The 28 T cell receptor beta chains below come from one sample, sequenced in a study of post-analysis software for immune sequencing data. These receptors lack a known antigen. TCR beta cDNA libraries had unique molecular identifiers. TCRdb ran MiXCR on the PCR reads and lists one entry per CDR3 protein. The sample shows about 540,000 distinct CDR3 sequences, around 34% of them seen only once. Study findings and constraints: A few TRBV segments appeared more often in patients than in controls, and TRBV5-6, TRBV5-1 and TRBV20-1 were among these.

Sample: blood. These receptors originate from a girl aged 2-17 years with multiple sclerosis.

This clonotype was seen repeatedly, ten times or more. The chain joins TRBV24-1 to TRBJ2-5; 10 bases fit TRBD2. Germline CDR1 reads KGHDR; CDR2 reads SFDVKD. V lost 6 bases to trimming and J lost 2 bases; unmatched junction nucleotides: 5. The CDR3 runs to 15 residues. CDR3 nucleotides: TGTGCCACCAGTCGGCTAGCGGGGGAACAAGAGACCCAGTACTTC. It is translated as CATSRLAGEQETQYF.

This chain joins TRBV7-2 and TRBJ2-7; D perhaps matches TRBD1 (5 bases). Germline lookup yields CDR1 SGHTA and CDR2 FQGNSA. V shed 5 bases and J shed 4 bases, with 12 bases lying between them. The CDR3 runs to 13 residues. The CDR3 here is CASSVSQEYEQYF. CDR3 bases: TGTGCCAGCAGCGTCTCACAGGAGTACGAGCAGTACTTC. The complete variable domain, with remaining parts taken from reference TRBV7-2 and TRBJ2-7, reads GAGVSQSPSNKVTEKGKDVELRCDPISGHTALYWYRQSLGQGLEFLIYFQGNSAPDKSGLPSDRFSAERTGGSVSTLTIQRTQQEDSAVYLCASSVSQEYEQYFGPGTRLTVT.

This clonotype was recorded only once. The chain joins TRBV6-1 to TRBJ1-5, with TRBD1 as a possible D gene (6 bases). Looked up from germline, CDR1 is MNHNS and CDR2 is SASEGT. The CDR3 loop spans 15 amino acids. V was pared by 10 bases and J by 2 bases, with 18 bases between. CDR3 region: CATEQGFRGNQPQHF. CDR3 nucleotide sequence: TGTGCCACCGAACAGGGTTTCAGAGGCAATCAGCCCCAGCATTTT.

CDR3 region: CASSPVDSLLEDTQYF. In nucleotides, the CDR3 is TGCGCCAGCAGCCCCGTGGACTCCTTATTGGAAGATACGCAGTATTTT. The rearrangement links TRBV5-1 to TRBJ2-3; possibly TRBD2 for D (5 bases). The germline gives CDR1 SGHRS, CDR2 YFSETQ. V was shortened by 4 bases and J by 5 bases, with 20 bases between the two germline ends. The CDR3 contains 16 residues.

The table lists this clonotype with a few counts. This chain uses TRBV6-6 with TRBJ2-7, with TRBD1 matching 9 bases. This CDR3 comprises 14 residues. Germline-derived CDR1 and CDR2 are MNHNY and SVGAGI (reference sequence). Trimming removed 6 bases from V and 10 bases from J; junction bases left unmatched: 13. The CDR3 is CASSKDRGGATQYF. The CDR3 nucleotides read TGTGCCAGCAGCAAAGACAGGGGGGGAGCAACCCAGTACTTC.

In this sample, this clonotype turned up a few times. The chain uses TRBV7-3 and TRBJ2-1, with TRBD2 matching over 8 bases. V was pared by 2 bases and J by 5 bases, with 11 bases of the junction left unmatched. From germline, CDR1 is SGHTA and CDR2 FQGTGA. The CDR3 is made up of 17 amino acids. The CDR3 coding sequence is TGTGCCAGCAGCTTAGGGGTGGGTAGCGGGGTCCACAATGAGCAGTTCTTC. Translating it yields CASSLGVGSGVHNEQFF.

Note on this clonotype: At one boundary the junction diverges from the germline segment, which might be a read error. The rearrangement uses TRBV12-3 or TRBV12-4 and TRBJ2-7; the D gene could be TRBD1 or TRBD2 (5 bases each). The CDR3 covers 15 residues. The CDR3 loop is CASSLGTEDPYEQCF. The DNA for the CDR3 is TGTGCCAGCAGTCTCGGGACGGAAGACCCATACGAGCAGTGCTTC.

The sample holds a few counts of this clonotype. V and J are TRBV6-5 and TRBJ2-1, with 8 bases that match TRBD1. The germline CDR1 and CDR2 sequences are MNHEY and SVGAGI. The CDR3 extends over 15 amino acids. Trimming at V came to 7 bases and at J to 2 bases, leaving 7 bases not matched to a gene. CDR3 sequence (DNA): TGTGCCAGCACCATAGGACAGGGCCCCTACAATGAGCAGTTCTTC. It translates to CASTIGQGPYNEQFF.

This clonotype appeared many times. The CDR3 protein is CASSGLDREHQETQYF. CDR3 nucleotide sequence: TGTGCCAGCAGTGGATTGGACAGGGAACACCAAGAGACCCAGTACTTC. The genes are TRBV25-1 and TRBJ2-5; TRBD1 aligns across 8 bases. This CDR3 spans 16 amino acids. Germline lookup yields CDR1 MGHDK and CDR2 SYGVNS. V shed 4 bases and J 0 bases; nucleotides not matched to a gene: 7.

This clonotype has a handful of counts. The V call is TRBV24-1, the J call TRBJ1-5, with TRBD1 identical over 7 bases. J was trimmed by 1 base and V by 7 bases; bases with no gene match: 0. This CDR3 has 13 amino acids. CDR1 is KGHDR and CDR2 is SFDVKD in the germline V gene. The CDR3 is CATRGQSNQPQHF. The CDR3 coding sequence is TGTGCCACCAGGGGACAGAGCAATCAGCCCCAGCATTTT.

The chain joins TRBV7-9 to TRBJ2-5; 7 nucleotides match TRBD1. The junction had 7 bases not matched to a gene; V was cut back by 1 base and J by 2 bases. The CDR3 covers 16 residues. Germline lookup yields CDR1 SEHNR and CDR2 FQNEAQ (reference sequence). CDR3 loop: CASSLGNRGLQETQYF. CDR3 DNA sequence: TGTGCCAGCAGCTTAGGTAACAGGGGTCTACAAGAGACCCAGTACTTC. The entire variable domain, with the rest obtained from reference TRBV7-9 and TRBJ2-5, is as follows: DTGVSQNPRHKITKRGQNVTFRCDPISEHNRLYWYRQTLGQGPEFLTYFQNEAQLEKSRLLSDRFSAERPKGSFSTLEIQRTEQGDSAMYLCASSLGNRGLQETQYFGPGTRLLVL.

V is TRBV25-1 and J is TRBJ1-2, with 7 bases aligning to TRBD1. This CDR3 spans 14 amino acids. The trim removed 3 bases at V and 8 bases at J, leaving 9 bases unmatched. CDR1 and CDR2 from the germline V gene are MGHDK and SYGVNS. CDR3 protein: CASSEGTVGLGYTF. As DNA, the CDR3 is TGTGCCAGCAGTGAGGGGACAGTTGGCCTCGGCTACACCTTC.

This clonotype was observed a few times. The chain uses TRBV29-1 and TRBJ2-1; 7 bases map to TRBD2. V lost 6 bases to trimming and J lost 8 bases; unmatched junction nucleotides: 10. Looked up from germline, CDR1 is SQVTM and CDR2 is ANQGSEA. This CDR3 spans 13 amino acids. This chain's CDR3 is CSVPYGGGYEQFF. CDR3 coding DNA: TGCAGCGTGCCCTATGGGGGGGGTTATGAGCAGTTCTTC.

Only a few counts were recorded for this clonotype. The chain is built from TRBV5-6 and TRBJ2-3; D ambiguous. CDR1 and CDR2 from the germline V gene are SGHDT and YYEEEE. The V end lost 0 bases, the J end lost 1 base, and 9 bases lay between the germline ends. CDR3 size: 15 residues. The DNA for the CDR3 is TGTGCCAGCAGCTTGGGGTCAGGCCGCACAGATACGCAGTATTTT. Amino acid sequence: CASSLGSGRTDTQYF.

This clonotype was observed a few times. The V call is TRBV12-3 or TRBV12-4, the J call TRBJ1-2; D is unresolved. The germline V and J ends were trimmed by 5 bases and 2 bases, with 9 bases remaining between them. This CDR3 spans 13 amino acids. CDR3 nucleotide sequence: TGTGCCAGCAGTCTCTTAGAGAACTATGGCTACACCTTC. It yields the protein CASSLLENYGYTF.

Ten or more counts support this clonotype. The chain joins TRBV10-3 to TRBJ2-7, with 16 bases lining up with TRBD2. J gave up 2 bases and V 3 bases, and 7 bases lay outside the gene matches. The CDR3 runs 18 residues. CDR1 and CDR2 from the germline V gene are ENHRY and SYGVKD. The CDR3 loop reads CAISDPTGTSGGAYEQYF. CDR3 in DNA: TGTGCCATCAGTGACCCCACCGGGACTAGCGGGGGGGCCTACGAGCAGTACTTC.

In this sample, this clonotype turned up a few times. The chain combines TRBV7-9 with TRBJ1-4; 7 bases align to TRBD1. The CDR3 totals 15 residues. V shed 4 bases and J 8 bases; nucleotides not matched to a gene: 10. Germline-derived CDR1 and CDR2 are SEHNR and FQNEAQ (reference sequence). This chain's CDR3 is CASSSLTGPQEKLFF. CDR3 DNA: TGTGCCAGCAGCTCTCTGACAGGGCCGCAGGAAAAACTGTTTTTT. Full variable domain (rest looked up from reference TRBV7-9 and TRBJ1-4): DTGVSQNPRHKITKRGQNVTFRCDPISEHNRLYWYRQTLGQGPEFLTYFQNEAQLEKSRLLSDRFSAERPKGSFSTLEIQRTEQGDSAMYLCASSSLTGPQEKLFFGSGTQLSVL.

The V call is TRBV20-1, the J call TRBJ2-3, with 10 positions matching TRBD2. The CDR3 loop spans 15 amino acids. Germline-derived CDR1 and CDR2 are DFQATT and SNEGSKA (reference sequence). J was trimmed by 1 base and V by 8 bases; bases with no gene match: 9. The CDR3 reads CSTPGLATGTDTQYF. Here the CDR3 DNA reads TGCAGTACCCCGGGACTAGCGACCGGCACAGATACGCAGTATTTT.

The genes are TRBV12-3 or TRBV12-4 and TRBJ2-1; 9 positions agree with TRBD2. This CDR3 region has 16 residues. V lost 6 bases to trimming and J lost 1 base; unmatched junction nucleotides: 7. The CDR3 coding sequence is TGTGCCAGCAGGACTAGCGGTAGCTATTCCTACAATGAGCAGTTCTTC. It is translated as CASRTSGSYSYNEQFF.

The CDR3 loop is CASSYFGQANYGYTF. The CDR3 DNA reads TGTGCCAGCAGTTACTTCGGACAGGCTAACTATGGCTACACCTTC. The J gene is TRBJ1-2, the V gene TRBV6-5; 7 bases agree with TRBD1. V gave up 1 base and J gave up 0 bases; unmatched junction bases: 2. Germline values: CDR1 MNHEY, CDR2 SVGAGI. This CDR3 region has 15 residues.

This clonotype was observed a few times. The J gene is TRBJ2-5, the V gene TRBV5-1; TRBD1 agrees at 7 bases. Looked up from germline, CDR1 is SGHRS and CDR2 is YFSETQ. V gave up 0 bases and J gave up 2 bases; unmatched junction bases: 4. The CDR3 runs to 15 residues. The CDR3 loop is CASSLGGGRQETQYF. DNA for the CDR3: TGCGCCAGCAGCTTGGGAGGGGGCAGACAAGAGACCCAGTACTTC.

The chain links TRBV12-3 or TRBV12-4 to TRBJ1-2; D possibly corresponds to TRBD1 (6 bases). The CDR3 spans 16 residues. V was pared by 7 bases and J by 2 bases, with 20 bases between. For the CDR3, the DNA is TGTGCCAGCACCGCCTGGGGGGCGCGGATCAACTATGGCTACACCTTC. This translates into CASTAWGARINYGYTF.

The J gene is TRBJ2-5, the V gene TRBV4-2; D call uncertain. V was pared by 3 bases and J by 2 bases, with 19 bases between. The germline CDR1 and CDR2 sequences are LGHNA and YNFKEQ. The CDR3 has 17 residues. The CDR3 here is CASSQTLGQPPQETQYF. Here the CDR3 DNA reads TGTGCCAGCAGCCAGACTTTAGGCCAGCCGCCTCAAGAGACCCAGTACTTC.

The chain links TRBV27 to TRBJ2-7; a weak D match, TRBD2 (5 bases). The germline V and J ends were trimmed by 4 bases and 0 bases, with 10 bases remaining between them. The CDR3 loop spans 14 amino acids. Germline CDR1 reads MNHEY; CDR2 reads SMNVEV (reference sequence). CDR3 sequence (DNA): TGTGCCAGCAGTTCCCCCGGACTCTCCTACGAGCAGTACTTC. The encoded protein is CASSSPGLSYEQYF.

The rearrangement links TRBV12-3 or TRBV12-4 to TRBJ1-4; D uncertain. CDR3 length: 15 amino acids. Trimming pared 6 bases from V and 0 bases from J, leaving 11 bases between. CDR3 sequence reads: CASRSSGSTNEKLFF. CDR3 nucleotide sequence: TGTGCCAGCAGATCCTCAGGATCAACTAATGAAAAACTGTTTTTT.

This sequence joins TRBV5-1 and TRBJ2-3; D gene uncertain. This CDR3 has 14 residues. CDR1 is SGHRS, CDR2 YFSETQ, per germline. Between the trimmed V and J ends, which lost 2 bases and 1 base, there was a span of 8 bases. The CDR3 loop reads CASSLSDGTDTQYF. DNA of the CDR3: TGCGCCAGCAGCTTATCAGATGGCACAGATACGCAGTATTTT.

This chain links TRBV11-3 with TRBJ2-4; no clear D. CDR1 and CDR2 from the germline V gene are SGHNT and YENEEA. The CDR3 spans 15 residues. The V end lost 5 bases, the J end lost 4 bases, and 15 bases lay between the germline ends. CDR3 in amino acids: CASSHNSDGKNIQYF. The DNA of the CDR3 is TGTGCCAGCAGCCACAACTCAGATGGGAAAAACATTCAGTACTTC. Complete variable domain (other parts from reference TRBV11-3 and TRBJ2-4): EAGVVQSPRYKIIEKKQPVAFWCNPISGHNTLYWYLQNLGQGPELLIRYENEEAVDDSQLPKDRFSAERLKGVDSTLKIQPAELGDSAVYLCASSHNSDGKNIQYFGAGTRLSVL.

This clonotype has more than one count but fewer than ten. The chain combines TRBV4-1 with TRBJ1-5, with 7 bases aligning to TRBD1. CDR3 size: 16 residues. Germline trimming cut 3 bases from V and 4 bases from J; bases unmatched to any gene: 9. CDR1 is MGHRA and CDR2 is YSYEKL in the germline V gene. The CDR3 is CASSHGLGQANQPQHF. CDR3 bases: TGCGCCAGCAGCCACGGACTCGGACAGGCAAATCAGCCCCAGCATTTT.